This TCR beta chain stems from a study of blood T cell repertoires in COVID-19. Study-wide background: The cDNA or gDNA used as material had been derived from T cells, B-cell-depleted T cells, or PBMCs.

V shed 0 bases and J 5 bases; nucleotides not matched to a gene: 5. Germline-derived CDR1 and CDR2 are SGHKS and YYEKEE (reference sequence). CDR3 length: 14 residues. The data were produced by immunoSEQ multiplex PCR, yet TCRdb's version contains in-frame clones alone and is incomplete. The data contain 200,000 or so clones, roughly three quarters of them singletons. This receptor was identified in a man aged 55 to 70 with active or convalescent COVID-19. Sequenced: peripheral blood. The chain is built from TRBV5-5 and TRBJ2-7, with 7 bases lining up with TRBD1. CDR3 region: CASSLVGGYNEQYF. CDR3 nucleotides: TGTGCCAGCAGCTTGGTAGGGGGCTATAACGAGCAGTACTTC.